A single sample is the source of the 26 T cell receptor beta chains below, sequenced in a study of beta chain features in type 1 diabetes. Investigators reverse transcribed all isolated RNA, so they sequenced expressed TCRB transcripts. Some clones are missing from TCRdb's copy, which holds only in-frame ones; the method was immunoSEQ multiplex PCR. Of a few hundred thousand clones in the sample, about 15% were seen once. The antigens these receptors bind are not known. General study findings and limits: Significant though moderate, a shortening of TCRB CDR3s appeared in all four CD4+ subsets of Type 1 diabetes patients.

The sequenced sample consisted of naive CD4+ T cells from blood. These receptors were collected from a man aged 18 to 30 with type 1 diabetes.

The rearrangement links TRBV29-1 to TRBJ2-7; maybe TRBD1 (6 bases). Germline CDR1 is SQVTM and CDR2 is ANQGSEA. V lost 4 bases to trimming and J lost 4 bases, with 11 bases between them. The CDR3 totals 12 residues. The CDR3 coding sequence is TGCAGCGTTGGCGTCAGGGGATACGAGCAGTACTTC. It codes for CSVGVRGYEQYF.

The chain joins TRBV7-9 to TRBJ2-6; TRBD1 might be the D (5 bases). CDR3 length: 16 residues. CDR1 is SEHNR, CDR2 FQNEAQ, per germline (reference sequence). V was trimmed by 4 bases and J by 4 bases, leaving 14 bases between them. The CDR3 DNA follows: TGTGCCAGCAGCTCAACAGGCGTGGGCGGGGCCAACGTCCTGACTTTC. Translation: CASSSTGVGGANVLTF.

Only a few counts were recorded for this clone. The chain combines TRBV4-2 with TRBJ1-2, with 11 bases lining up with TRBD1. V dropped 2 bases and J dropped 7; count of bases not matched to a gene: 6. CDR3 length: 15 amino acids. Germline V gene sequence: CDR1 LGHNA, CDR2 YNFKEQ. The CDR3 is CASSQRDRGKSGYTF. Here the CDR3 DNA reads TGTGCCAGCAGCCAACGGGACAGGGGGAAGAGTGGCTACACCTTC.

This clone was seen more than once but under ten times. For the CDR3, the DNA is TGCGCCAGCAGCTTGGCCCTAGCGGCCCCCGGCAATGAGCAGTTCTTC. As protein: CASSLALAAPGNEQFF. The rearrangement uses TRBV5-1 and TRBJ2-1, with 7 bases identical to TRBD2. Germline values: CDR1 SGHRS, CDR2 YFSETQ. Trimming cost V 0 bases and J 6 bases; bases outside gene matches: 9. The length of the CDR3 is 16 residues.

CDR3 sequence: CASSQGQGHTDEQFF. The CDR3 nucleotides read TGTGCCAGCAGCCAAGGGCAGGGACACACCGATGAGCAGTTCTTC. This chain links TRBV14 with TRBJ2-1; D perhaps matches TRBD1 (6 bases). V shed 1 base and J shed 8 bases, with 15 bases lying between them. There are 15 residues in the CDR3. Germline assignment: CDR1 SGHDN and CDR2 FVKESK.

The genes are TRBV9 and TRBJ2-1; D is possibly TRBD1 (6 bases). The CDR3 is 15 residues long. V was shortened by 4 bases and J by 5 bases, with 16 bases between the two germline ends. Per the germline V gene, CDR1 is SGDLS and CDR2 is YYNGEE. The CDR3 is CASSPRQVPHNEQFF. DNA for the CDR3: TGTGCCAGCAGCCCCCGACAGGTTCCTCACAATGAGCAGTTCTTC.

In its sample, this clone was seen a few times. The chain is built from TRBV6-5 and TRBJ1-2; 7 positions agree with TRBD1. V was pared by 4 bases and J by 5 bases, with 7 bases of the junction left unmatched. The CDR3 covers 14 residues. Germline V lookup: CDR1 MNHEY, CDR2 SVGAGI. Written as DNA, the CDR3 is TGTGCCAGCAGTTCGGGGACAGATCTATATGGCTACACCTTC. It encodes CASSSGTDLYGYTF.

This clone was counted a few times. The chain uses TRBV6-6 and TRBJ2-7; perhaps TRBD2 as D (5 bases). There are 13 residues in the CDR3. The germline V and J ends were trimmed by 0 bases and 7 bases, with 10 bases remaining between them. CDR1 and CDR2 from the germline V gene are MNHNY and SVGAGI (reference sequence). CDR3: CASSYSDSREQYF. Written as DNA, the CDR3 is TGTGCCAGCAGTTACTCGGACTCTCGGGAGCAGTACTTC.

This clone was seen only a few times. The chain links TRBV11-2 to TRBJ1-4; 7 positions agree with TRBD1. CDR1 is SGHAT, CDR2 FQNNGV, per germline. This CDR3 spans 13 amino acids. Losses at the gene ends were 6 bases for V and 11 bases for J; bases not matched to a gene: 9. The CDR3 is CASRSTGLGKLFF. CDR3 sequence (DNA): TGTGCCAGCAGGTCGACAGGGCTGGGGAAACTGTTTTTT.

The J gene is TRBJ2-7, the V gene TRBV18, with 7 bases that match TRBD1. CDR3 length equals 16 residues. Losses at the gene ends were 2 bases for V and 1 base for J; bases not matched to a gene: 8. Germline V gene sequence: CDR1 KGHSH, CDR2 LQKENI. This CDR3 reads CASSPSVGRGSYEQYF. In nucleotides, the CDR3 is TGTGCCAGCTCACCAAGCGTGGGCAGGGGGTCCTACGAGCAGTACTTC.

The gene calls are TRBV9 and TRBJ2-3, with 7 bases that match TRBD1. The germline V gene encodes CDR1 SGDLS and CDR2 YYNGEE. The V gene end was trimmed by 3 bases and the J gene end by 3 bases; junction bases not matched to a gene: 7. CDR3 size: 15 residues. CDR3 bases: TGTGCCAGCAGCGGAAGACAGGGTCTAACAGATACGCAGTATTTT. Translation: CASSGRQGLTDTQYF. The whole variable domain, filled in from reference TRBV9 and TRBJ2-3, reads DSGVTQTPKHLITATGQRVTLRCSPRSGDLSVYWYQQSLDQGLQFLIQYYNGEERAKGNILERFSAQQFPDLHSELNLSSLELGDSALYFCASSGRQGLTDTQYFGPGTRLTVL.

The chain recombines TRBV21-1 with TRBJ2-7; TRBD2, the table's D call, lacks a check against the DNA. TRBV21-1 is classified as a pseudogene. This CDR3 is built from 14 residues. DNA of the CDR3: TGTGCCAGCAGCAGCACTAGTGCCAACTACGAGCAGTACTTC. It is translated as CASSSTSANYEQYF.

The chain couples TRBV7-2 to TRBJ2-5; 10 bases map to TRBD2. The germline V gene encodes CDR1 SGHTA and CDR2 FQGNSA. This CDR3 region has 16 residues. V lost 0 bases and J lost 5; bases outside the gene matches: 6. The CDR3, as DNA: TGTGCCAGCAGCTTAGCGCGGCTAGCGGGGGCCGAGACCCAGTACTTC. It codes for CASSLARLAGAETQYF.

This clone showed up just a few times. V and J are TRBV2 and TRBJ2-1; no definite D call. Germline V gene data show CDR1 as SNHLY and CDR2 as FYNNEI. This CDR3 has 14 residues. The V and J ends lost 6 bases and 0 bases respectively, with 9 bases between them. CDR3 DNA: TGTGCCAGCAGCGCACTGAACTCCTACAATGAGCAGTTCTTC. Its translation is CASSALNSYNEQFF.

This clone was found a few times. This sequence joins TRBV4-2 and TRBJ2-3; D remains unclear. CDR3 length equals 18 residues. V was shortened by 4 bases and J by 0 bases, with 20 bases between the two germline ends. The germline CDR1 and CDR2 sequences are LGHNA and YNFKEQ. CDR3 amino acids: CASSPEVERPPSTDTQYF. The CDR3 DNA reads as TGTGCCAGCAGCCCCGAGGTTGAGCGCCCCCCTAGCACAGATACGCAGTATTTT.

The chain employs TRBV19 and TRBJ2-1, with 9 bases aligning to TRBD2. V lost 10 bases and J lost 7; bases outside the gene matches: 5. CDR3 length: 12 residues. Germline CDR1 is LNHDA and CDR2 is SQIVND (reference sequence). The CDR3 nucleotides are TGTGCCACCGCTCTAGCGGGGAATGAGCAGTTCTTC. Protein: CATALAGNEQFF.

The chain combines TRBV9 with TRBJ2-5; 10 bases agree with TRBD2. The CDR3 loop spans 14 amino acids. V gave up 0 bases and J gave up 10 bases; unmatched junction bases: 6. From germline, CDR1 is SGDLS and CDR2 YYNGEE. Written as DNA, the CDR3 is TGTGCCAGCAGCGTAGGGGGACTAGCGCCTCTCCAGTACTTC. It translates to CASSVGGLAPLQYF.

This chain joins TRBV10-3 and TRBJ2-7; the D is unclear. The CDR3 contains 11 residues. V shed 4 bases and J shed 3 bases, with 4 bases lying between them. Germline V gives CDR1 ENHRY, CDR2 SYGVKD. The CDR3 coding sequence is TGTGCCATCAGTGTGAGCTACGAGCAGTACTTC. As protein: CAISVSYEQYF.

This clone was detected only a few times. The DNA of the CDR3 is TGCGCCAGCAGCACCTACTACAGGGGAACCTACGAGCAGTACTTC. Its protein product is CASSTYYRGTYEQYF. The V gene is TRBV5-1, the J gene TRBJ2-7; 7 nucleotides line up with TRBD1. Germline V gene data show CDR1 as SGHRS and CDR2 as YFSETQ. The CDR3 extends over 15 amino acids. V shed 4 bases and J 2 bases; nucleotides not matched to a gene: 9.

This clone has just a few counts. The chain couples TRBV4-1 to TRBJ2-3; 7 bases align to TRBD1. J lost 7 bases, V lost 2 bases, and 6 bases had no gene match. Germline CDR1 is MGHRA and CDR2 is YSYEKL. This CDR3 has 14 amino acids. CDR3 loop: CASSQPGTDNTQYF. In nucleotides, the CDR3 is TGCGCCAGCAGCCAACCCGGGACAGATAATACGCAGTATTTT.

This chain joins TRBV2 and TRBJ1-5; D remains unclear. Trimming left V 4 bases short and J 6 bases short, with 4 bases between. Germline CDR1 SNHLY, CDR2 FYNNEI. CDR3 size: 11 residues. CDR3 sequence (DNA): TGTGCCAGCAGTGCTAGTCAGCCCCAGCATTTT. This sequence encodes CASSASQPQHF.

This chain uses TRBV18 with TRBJ2-7; possible D gene TRBD1, 7 bases. This CDR3 is built from 16 residues. V dropped 2 bases and J dropped 3 bases, with 17 bases sitting between them. The V gene's germline CDR1 is KGHSH and CDR2 LQKENI. This chain's CDR3 is CASSPTTGSGLYEQYF. CDR3 nucleotide sequence: TGTGCCAGCTCACCAACGACAGGGTCGGGACTCTACGAGCAGTACTTC.

The sample holds a few counts of this clone. V usage is TRBV10-3 and J usage is TRBJ2-5, with 14 bases aligning to TRBD2. The junction had 9 bases not matched to a gene; V was cut back by 10 bases and J by 5 bases. This CDR3 has 15 amino acids. Germline V lookup: CDR1 ENHRY, CDR2 SYGVKD. As DNA, the CDR3 is TGTGCCACCCTAGGGACTAGCGGGGGCCAGGAGACCCAGTACTTC. The encoded protein is CATLGTSGGQETQYF.

J is TRBJ1-2 and V is TRBV6-5; 7 positions match TRBD1. The CDR3 has 12 residues. Germline trimming cut 9 bases from V and 6 bases from J; bases unmatched to any gene: 7. Looked up from germline, CDR1 is MNHEY and CDR2 is SVGAGI. CDR3 amino acids: CASWDSRDGYTF. The CDR3 bases are TGTGCCAGTTGGGACAGTCGCGATGGCTACACCTTC.

This clone was seen a few times. The rearrangement uses TRBV7-9 and TRBJ2-3; 7 positions agree with TRBD1. CDR1 SEHNR and CDR2 FQNEAQ come from the germline V gene (reference sequence). Losses at the gene ends were 5 bases for V and 2 bases for J; bases not matched to a gene: 7. The length of the CDR3 is 15 residues. The CDR3 loop is CASSTDRFFTDTQYF. Here the CDR3 DNA reads TGTGCCAGCAGCACGGACAGGTTTTTCACAGATACGCAGTATTTT.

The chain combines TRBV30 with TRBJ1-2; 7 nucleotides agree with TRBD1. The length of the CDR3 is 13 residues. Germline CDR1 and CDR2: GTSNPN and SVGIG (reference sequence). V shed 3 bases, J shed 2 bases, and the junction held 3 bases outside the gene matches. CDR3 coding DNA: TGTGCCTGGAGAACCAGGGGGAACTATGGCTACACCTTC. Amino acids: CAWRTRGNYGYTF.